These 9 T cell receptor beta chains were all obtained from the same sample, sequenced in a study of T-cell memory formation after mild COVID-19. TCRdb itself ran the 5' RACE reads through MiXCR, one entry per CDR3 protein. The sample includes approximately 88,000 distinct CDR3 sequences, nearly 25% of them seen just once. What was sequenced was PBMCs or a T cell subset sorted from them (not recorded which). These receptors all come from a man between 18 and 29 years old who had mild COVID-19 (a few samples of this study predate the infection). Cell type and time point are not known.

The chain links TRBV9 to TRBJ1-1; 7 bases line up with TRBD1. The germline CDR1 and CDR2 sequences are SGDLS and YYNGEE. This CDR3 comprises 15 residues. After removal of 4 bases from V and 1 base from J, the junction contained 7 bases not matched to a gene. The CDR3 sequence is CASSFAGTANTEAFF. CDR3 DNA sequence: TGTGCCAGCAGCTTTGCCGGGACAGCGAACACTGAAGCTTTCTTT.

V usage is TRBV10-3 and J usage is TRBJ2-7, with TRBD1 identical over 7 bases. Germline V gene data show CDR1 as ENHRY and CDR2 as SYGVKD. The CDR3 covers 16 residues. The ends lost 5 bases at V and 4 bases at J; junction bases unmatched: 14. The CDR3 loop is CAISPLEGARQYEQYF. CDR3 nucleotides: TGTGCCATCAGTCCTCTTGAGGGGGCGAGGCAGTACGAGCAGTACTTC.

This clonotype was observed a few times. This chain links TRBV27 with TRBJ2-3; D not resolved. Trimming removed 2 bases at V and 2 bases at J, with 11 bases between. There are 15 residues in the CDR3. Germline assignment: CDR1 MNHEY and CDR2 SMNVEV (reference sequence). The DNA of the CDR3 is TGTGCCAGCAGTTTAGTTCGGCAGCTCACAGATACGCAGTATTTT. Protein: CASSLVRQLTDTQYF.

The chain is built from TRBV19 and TRBJ2-1; TRBD2 matches at 9 bases. V lost 3 bases to trimming and J lost 8 bases; unmatched junction nucleotides: 14. This CDR3 is 17 amino acids long. CDR1 is LNHDA and CDR2 is SQIVND in the germline V gene (reference sequence). CDR3 in amino acids: CASSIRLAGILPDEQFF. CDR3 DNA: TGTGCCAGTAGTATTCGGCTAGCGGGGATTCTCCCCGATGAGCAGTTCTTC.

This clonotype turned up a few times. The chain combines TRBV6-5 with TRBJ2-7; a weak D match, TRBD2 (5 bases). Germline loops: CDR1 MNHEY, CDR2 SVGAGI. This CDR3 is 13 amino acids long. V lost 4 bases and J 6 bases, leaving 13 bases between the germline ends. This CDR3 reads CASSSQGSAEQYV. The CDR3, as DNA: TGTGCCAGCAGTTCCCAAGGGAGTGCCGAGCAGTACGTC.

The chain uses TRBV12-3 or TRBV12-4 and TRBJ2-3, with D perhaps matching TRBD1 (5 bases). The CDR3 has 14 amino acids. V lost 5 bases to trimming and J lost 1 base, with 10 bases between them. In DNA form, the CDR3 reads TGTGCCAGCAGTCCTTCGACAGGCACAGATACGCAGTATTTT. Translation: CASSPSTGTDTQYF.

As to this clonotype: At one end, the junction sequence differs from germline, possibly due to a read error. J is TRBJ2-3 and V is TRBV6-6; TRBD1 matches at 7 bases. Germline V gene lookup returns CDR1 MNHNY and CDR2 SVGAGI (reference sequence). The CDR3 spans 16 residues. CDR3 coding DNA: TGTGCCAGCACCACAACAGGGGTTTTGCGCACTGATACGCAGTATTTT. Translation: CASTTTGVLRTDTQYF.

This clonotype has just a few counts. The chain combines TRBV5-1 with TRBJ2-5; D is undetermined. Trimming pared 4 bases from V and 3 bases from J, leaving 13 bases between. The CDR3 consists of 14 residues. The germline V gene encodes CDR1 SGHRS and CDR2 YFSETQ. The CDR3: CASSALDGKETQYF. In nucleotides, the CDR3 is TGCGCCAGCAGCGCTTTGGACGGAAAAGAGACCCAGTACTTC.

V is TRBV4-3 and J is TRBJ2-1; 14 nucleotides line up with TRBD2. Germline CDR1 and CDR2: LGHNA and YSLEER. CDR3 size: 16 residues. Trimming cost V 3 bases and J 6 bases; bases outside gene matches: 4. In DNA, the CDR3 is TGCGCCAGCAGCCACCTCGGACTAGCGGGGGGCAATGAGCAGTTCTTC. It yields the protein CASSHLGLAGGNEQFF.